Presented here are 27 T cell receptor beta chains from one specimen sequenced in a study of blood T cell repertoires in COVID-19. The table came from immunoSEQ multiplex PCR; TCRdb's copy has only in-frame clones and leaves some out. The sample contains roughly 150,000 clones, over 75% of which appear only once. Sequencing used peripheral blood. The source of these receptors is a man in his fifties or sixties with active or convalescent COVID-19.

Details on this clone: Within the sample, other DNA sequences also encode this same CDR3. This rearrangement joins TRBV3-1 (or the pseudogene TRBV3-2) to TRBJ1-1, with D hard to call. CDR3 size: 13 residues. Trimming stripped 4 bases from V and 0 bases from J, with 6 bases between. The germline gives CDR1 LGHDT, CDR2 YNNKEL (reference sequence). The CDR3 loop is CASSPGVNTEAFF. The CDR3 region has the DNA TGTGCCAGCAGCCCCGGGGTGAACACTGAAGCTTTCTTT.

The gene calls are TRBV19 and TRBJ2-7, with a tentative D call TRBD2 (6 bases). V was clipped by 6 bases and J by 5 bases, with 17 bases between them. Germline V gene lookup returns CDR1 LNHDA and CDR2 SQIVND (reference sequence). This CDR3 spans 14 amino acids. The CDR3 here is CASSPVTPGDEQYF. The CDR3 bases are TGTGCCAGTAGCCCCGTAACCCCGGGAGACGAGCAGTACTTC.

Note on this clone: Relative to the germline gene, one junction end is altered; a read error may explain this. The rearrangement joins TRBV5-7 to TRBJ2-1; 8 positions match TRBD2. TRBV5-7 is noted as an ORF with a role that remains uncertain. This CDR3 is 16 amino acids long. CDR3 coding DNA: TGCGGGGGTTCGGAGCGGGAGAGTGATTGGGCCAATGAGCAGTTCTTC. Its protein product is CGGSERESDWANEQFF.

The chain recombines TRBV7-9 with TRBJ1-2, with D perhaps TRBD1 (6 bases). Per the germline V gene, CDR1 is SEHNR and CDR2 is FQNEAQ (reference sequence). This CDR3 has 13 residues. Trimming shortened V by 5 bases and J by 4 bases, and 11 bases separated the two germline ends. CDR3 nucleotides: TGTGCCAGCAGCCCCTCAGGGGCCTATGGCTACACCTTC. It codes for CASSPSGAYGYTF.

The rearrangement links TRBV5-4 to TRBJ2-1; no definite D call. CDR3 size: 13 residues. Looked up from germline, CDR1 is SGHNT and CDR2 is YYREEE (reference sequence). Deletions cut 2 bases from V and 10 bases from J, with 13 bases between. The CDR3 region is CASSFFPGSEQFF. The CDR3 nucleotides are TGTGCCAGCAGCTTCTTCCCGGGTTCCGAGCAGTTCTTC.

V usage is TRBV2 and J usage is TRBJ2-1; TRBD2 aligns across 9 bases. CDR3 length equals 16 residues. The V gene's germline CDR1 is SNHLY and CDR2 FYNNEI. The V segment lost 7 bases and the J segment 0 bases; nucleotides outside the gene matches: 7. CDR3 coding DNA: TGTGCCAGCACTAGCGGGGCATTGAGCTCCTACAATGAGCAGTTCTTC. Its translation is CASTSGALSSYNEQFF.

The CDR3 DNA reads as TGCAGCGACGACAGGGGAAGTGGCTACACCTTC. Protein product: CSDDRGSGYTF. The chain uses TRBV29-1 and TRBJ1-2; the match to TRBD1 covers 8 bases. This CDR3 region has 11 residues. J lost 7 bases, V lost 7 bases, and 5 bases had no gene match. Germline lookup yields CDR1 SQVTM and CDR2 ANQGSEA.

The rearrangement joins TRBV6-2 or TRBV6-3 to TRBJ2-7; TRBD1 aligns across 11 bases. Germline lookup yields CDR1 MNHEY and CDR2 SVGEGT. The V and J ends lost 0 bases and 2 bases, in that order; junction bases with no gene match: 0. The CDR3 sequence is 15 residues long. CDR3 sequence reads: CASSYSGQGAYEQYF. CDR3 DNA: TGTGCCAGCAGTTACTCGGGACAGGGGGCCTACGAGCAGTACTTC.

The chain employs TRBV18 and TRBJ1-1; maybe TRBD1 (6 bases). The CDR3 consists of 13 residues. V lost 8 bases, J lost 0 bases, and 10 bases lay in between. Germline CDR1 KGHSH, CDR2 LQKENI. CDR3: CASQGQMNTEAFF. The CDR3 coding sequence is TGTGCCAGCCAAGGACAGATGAACACTGAAGCTTTCTTT.

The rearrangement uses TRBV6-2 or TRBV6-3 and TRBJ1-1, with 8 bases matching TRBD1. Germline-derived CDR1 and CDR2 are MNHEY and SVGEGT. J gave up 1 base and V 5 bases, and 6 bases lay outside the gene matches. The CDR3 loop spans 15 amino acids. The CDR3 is CASSRPTGANTEAFF. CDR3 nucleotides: TGTGCCAGCAGTCGCCCGACAGGGGCGAACACTGAAGCTTTCTTT.

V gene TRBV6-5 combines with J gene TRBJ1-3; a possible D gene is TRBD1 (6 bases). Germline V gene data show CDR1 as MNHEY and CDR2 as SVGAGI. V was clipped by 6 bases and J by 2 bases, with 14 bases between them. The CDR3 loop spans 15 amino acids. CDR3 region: CASRPTEGAGNTIYF. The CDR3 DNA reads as TGTGCCAGCAGGCCCACTGAGGGGGCTGGAAACACCATATATTTT.

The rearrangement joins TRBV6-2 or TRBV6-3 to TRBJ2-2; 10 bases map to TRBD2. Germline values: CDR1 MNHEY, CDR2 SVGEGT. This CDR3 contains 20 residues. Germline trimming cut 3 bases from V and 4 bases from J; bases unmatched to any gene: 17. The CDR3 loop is CASSYPPFGAGGPGTGELFF. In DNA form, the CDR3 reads TGTGCCAGCAGTTATCCCCCTTTCGGAGCGGGAGGGCCAGGCACCGGGGAGCTGTTTTTT.

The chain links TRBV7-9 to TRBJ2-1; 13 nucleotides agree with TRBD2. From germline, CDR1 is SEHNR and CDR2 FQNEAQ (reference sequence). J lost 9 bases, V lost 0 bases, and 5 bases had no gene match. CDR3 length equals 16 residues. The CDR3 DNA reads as TGTGCCAGCAGCTTAGCGACTAGCGGGGGGTTTGGTGAGCAGTTCTTC. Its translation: CASSLATSGGFGEQFF.

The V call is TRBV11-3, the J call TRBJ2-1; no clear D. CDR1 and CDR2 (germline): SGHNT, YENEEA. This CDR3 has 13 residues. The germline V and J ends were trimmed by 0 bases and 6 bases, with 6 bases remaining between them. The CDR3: CASSLDRVNEQFF. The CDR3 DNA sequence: TGTGCCAGCAGCTTAGATCGGGTCAATGAGCAGTTCTTC.

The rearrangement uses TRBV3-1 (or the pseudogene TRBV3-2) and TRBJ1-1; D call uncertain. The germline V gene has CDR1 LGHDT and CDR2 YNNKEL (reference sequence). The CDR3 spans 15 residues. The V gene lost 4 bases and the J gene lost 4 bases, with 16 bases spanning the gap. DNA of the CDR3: TGTGCCAGCAGCCCAGTGGGAGCAAGGAGCACTGAAGCTTTCTTT. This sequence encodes CASSPVGARSTEAFF.

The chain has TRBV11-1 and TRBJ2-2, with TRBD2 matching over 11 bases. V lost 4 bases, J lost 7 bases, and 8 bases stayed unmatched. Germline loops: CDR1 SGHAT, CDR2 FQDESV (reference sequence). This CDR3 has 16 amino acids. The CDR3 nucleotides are TGTGCCAGCAGCTCCCTAGCGGGAGGCAGGATCGGGGAGCTGTTTTTT. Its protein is CASSSLAGGRIGELFF.

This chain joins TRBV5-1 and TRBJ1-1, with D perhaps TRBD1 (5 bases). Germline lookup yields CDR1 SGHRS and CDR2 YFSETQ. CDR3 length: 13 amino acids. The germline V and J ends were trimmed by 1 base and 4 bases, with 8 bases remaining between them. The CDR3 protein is CASSLWQGTEAFF. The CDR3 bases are TGCGCCAGCAGCTTGTGGCAGGGCACTGAAGCTTTCTTT. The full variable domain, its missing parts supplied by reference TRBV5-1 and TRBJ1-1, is KAGVTQTPRYLIKTRGQQVTLSCSPISGHRSVSWYQQTPGQGLQFLFEYFSETQRNKGNFPGRFSGRQFSNSRSEMNVSTLELGDSALYLCASSLWQGTEAFFGQGTRLTVV.

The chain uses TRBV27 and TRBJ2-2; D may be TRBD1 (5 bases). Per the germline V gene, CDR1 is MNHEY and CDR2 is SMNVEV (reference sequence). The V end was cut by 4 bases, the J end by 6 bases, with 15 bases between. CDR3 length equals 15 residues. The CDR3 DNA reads TGTGCCAGCAGTTGGGTGTCTAGGGGCCCCGGGGAGCTGTTTTTT. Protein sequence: CASSWVSRGPGELFF.

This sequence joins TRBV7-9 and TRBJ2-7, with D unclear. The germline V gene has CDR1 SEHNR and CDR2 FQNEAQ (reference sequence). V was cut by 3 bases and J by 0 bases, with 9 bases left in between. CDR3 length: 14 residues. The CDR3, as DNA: TGTGCCAGCAGCTTTCTCGCGGACTCCTACGAGCAGTACTTC. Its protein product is CASSFLADSYEQYF. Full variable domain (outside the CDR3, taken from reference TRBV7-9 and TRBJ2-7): DTGVSQNPRHKITKRGQNVTFRCDPISEHNRLYWYRQTLGQGPEFLTYFQNEAQLEKSRLLSDRFSAERPKGSFSTLEIQRTEQGDSAMYLCASSFLADSYEQYFGPGTRLTVT.

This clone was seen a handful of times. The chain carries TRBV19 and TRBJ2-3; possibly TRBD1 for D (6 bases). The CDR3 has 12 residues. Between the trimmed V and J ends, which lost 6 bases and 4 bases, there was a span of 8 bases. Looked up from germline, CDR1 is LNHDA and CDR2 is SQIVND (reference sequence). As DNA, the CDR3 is TGTGCCAGTAGCAACAGGGCAGATACGCAGTATTTT. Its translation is CASSNRADTQYF.

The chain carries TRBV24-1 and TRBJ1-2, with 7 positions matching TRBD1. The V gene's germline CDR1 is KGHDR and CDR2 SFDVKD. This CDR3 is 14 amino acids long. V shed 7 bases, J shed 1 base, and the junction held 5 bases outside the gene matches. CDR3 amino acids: CATSPTGDNYGYTF. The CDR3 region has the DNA TGTGCCACCAGCCCCACAGGGGATAACTATGGCTACACCTTC.

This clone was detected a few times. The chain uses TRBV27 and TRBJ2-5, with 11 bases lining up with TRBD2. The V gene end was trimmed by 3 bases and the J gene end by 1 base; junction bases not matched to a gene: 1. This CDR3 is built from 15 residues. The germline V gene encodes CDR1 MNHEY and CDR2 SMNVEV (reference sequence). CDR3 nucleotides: TGTGCCAGCAGTTTGCTAGCGGGGGGCCAAGAGACCCAGTACTTC. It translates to CASSLLAGGQETQYF.

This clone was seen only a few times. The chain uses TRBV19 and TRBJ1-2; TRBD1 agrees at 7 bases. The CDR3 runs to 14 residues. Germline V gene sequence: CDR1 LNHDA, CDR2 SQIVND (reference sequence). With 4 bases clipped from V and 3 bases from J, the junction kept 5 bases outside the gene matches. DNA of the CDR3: TGTGCCAGTAGTACGAGCACAGGGGACTATGGCTACACCTTC. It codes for CASSTSTGDYGYTF.

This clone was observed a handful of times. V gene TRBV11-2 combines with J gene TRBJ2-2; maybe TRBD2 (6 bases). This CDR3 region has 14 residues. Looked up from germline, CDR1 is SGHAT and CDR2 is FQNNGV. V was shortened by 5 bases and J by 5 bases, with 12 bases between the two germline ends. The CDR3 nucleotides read TGTGCCAGCAGCCCTGCAGGGACTACCGGGGAGCTGTTTTTT. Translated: CASSPAGTTGELFF.

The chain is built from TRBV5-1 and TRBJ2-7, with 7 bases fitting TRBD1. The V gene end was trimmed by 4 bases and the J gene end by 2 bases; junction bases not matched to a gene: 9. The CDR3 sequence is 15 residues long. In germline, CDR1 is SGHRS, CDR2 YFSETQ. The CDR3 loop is CASSVGSGGPYEQYF. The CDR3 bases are TGCGCCAGCAGCGTTGGGTCAGGGGGTCCCTACGAGCAGTACTTC. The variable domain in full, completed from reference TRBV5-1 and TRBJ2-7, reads KAGVTQTPRYLIKTRGQQVTLSCSPISGHRSVSWYQQTPGQGLQFLFEYFSETQRNKGNFPGRFSGRQFSNSRSEMNVSTLELGDSALYLCASSVGSGGPYEQYFGPGTRLTVT.

CDR3 sequence: CASDGAGGIKSYEQYF. CDR3 in DNA: TGTGCCAGTGATGGAGCGGGAGGGATAAAATCCTACGAGCAGTACTTC. The chain has TRBV19 and TRBJ2-7, with 10 bases lining up with TRBD2. The CDR3 loop spans 16 amino acids. The germline gives CDR1 LNHDA, CDR2 SQIVND (reference sequence). Germline trimming cut 8 bases from V and 1 base from J; bases unmatched to any gene: 11.

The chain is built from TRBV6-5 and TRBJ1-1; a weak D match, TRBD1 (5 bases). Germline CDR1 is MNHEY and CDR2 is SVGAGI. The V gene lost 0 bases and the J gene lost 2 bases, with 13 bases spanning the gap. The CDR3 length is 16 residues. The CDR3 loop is CASSYSMGGINTEAFF. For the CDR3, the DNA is TGTGCCAGCAGTTACTCGATGGGGGGGATTAACACTGAAGCTTTCTTT.